The clone carrying this T cell receptor beta chain came up once. Generated by immunoSEQ multiplex PCR, the TCRdb table keeps only in-frame clones and is missing some. The table shows nearly 110,000 clones, with less than 90% occurring only once. The data were taken from a study of blood T cell repertoires in COVID-19. Trimming cost V 9 bases and J 1 base; bases outside gene matches: 18. CDR1 and CDR2 (germline): LNHDA, SQIVND (reference sequence). The CDR3 covers 18 residues. The chain employs TRBV19 and TRBJ1-5; 7 nucleotides line up with TRBD1. Sequenced input: peripheral blood. The sequence came from a human donor in a cohort sampled during active COVID-19. CDR3 DNA: TGTGCCAGCATACAAACAGGGGAAAGGGTTAACAGCAATCAGCCCCAGCATTTT. Amino acids: CASIQTGERVNSNQPQHF.